The 20 T cell receptor beta chains below come from one sample, sequenced in a study of cytomegalovirus exposure and HLA in healthy donors. PCR involved 60 Vbeta and 13 Jbeta primers. Assay: immunoSEQ multiplex PCR; the TCRdb copy retains only in-frame clones and omits some. The sample has approximately 200,000 clones; 79% are singletons. Sequencing was carried out using PBMCs. The source is a woman in her twenties or thirties in good health and CMV-seropositive.

The rearrangement links TRBV5-8 to TRBJ1-5, with TRBD1 matching over 10 bases. Germline V gene data show CDR1 as SGHTS and CDR2 as YDEGEE. The CDR3 spans 18 residues. With V trimmed by 4 bases and J by 4 bases, 14 bases remained unmatched. CDR3 sequence reads: CASSLFSGTGVGNQPQHF. The DNA of the CDR3 is TGTGCCAGCAGCCTTTTTTCCGGGACAGGGGTTGGTAATCAGCCCCAGCATTTT.

This clone has a handful of counts. A read error may account for a junction end that differs from germline. The V call is TRBV6-5, the J call TRBJ1-2, with 8 bases identical to TRBD1. Germline CDR1 MNHEY, CDR2 SVGAGI. The CDR3 spans 16 residues. CDR3 DNA: TGTGCCAGCAGTCACTCGGGGACAGGTGTGGGGTATGGCTACACCTTC. Translating gives CASSHSGTGVGYGYTF.

This chain links TRBV12-2 with TRBJ1-2. TRBV12-2 is marked as a pseudogene. CDR3 length equals 13 residues. CDR3 nucleotide sequence: TGTGCAAGTCGCCCCGCGCCGGACTATGGCTACACCTTC. It specifies CASRPAPDYGYTF.

This sequence joins TRBV5-1 and TRBJ2-1, with D unresolved. The V gene lost 0 bases and the J gene lost 8 bases, with 12 bases spanning the gap. This CDR3 comprises 14 residues. Germline CDR1 is SGHRS and CDR2 is YFSETQ. In nucleotides, the CDR3 is TGCGCCAGCAGCTTGGTGTCGGGTGGCGATGAGCAGTTCTTC. As protein: CASSLVSGGDEQFF.

This clone showed up just once. The chain carries TRBV5-3 and TRBJ1-1; maybe TRBD1 (5 bases). TRBV5-3 counts as an open reading frame of uncertain function. Trimming took off 0 bases at V and 0 bases at J, with 6 bases between the two ends. The CDR3 is made up of 14 amino acids. This CDR3 is CARSLGQLNTEAFF. The CDR3 DNA follows: TGTGCCAGAAGCTTGGGACAGTTGAACACTGAAGCTTTCTTT.

This chain joins TRBV10-3 and TRBJ1-2, with 8 bases identical to TRBD1. CDR3 size: 11 residues. The V and J ends lost 11 bases and 6 bases, in that order; junction bases with no gene match: 5. Germline CDR1 and CDR2: ENHRY and SYGVKD. CDR3 in DNA: TGTGCCCTCCTGACAGGGGATGGCTACACCTTC. As protein: CALLTGDGYTF.

V usage is TRBV9 and J usage is TRBJ2-1, with 12 nucleotides matching TRBD2. V lost 2 bases and J lost 10; bases outside the gene matches: 4. Germline assignment: CDR1 SGDLS and CDR2 YYNGEE. This CDR3 is built from 14 residues. The CDR3 sequence is CASSVTSGGTEQFF. The CDR3 region has the DNA TGTGCCAGCAGCGTTACTAGCGGGGGGACGGAGCAGTTCTTC.

This clone was seen more than once but under ten times. The chain has TRBV18 and TRBJ2-3, with D maybe TRBD2 (6 bases). Looked up from germline, CDR1 is KGHSH and CDR2 is LQKENI. This CDR3 is built from 16 residues. The ends were cut back, 3 bases at V and 4 bases at J, with 17 bases in the middle. The CDR3 loop is CASSPNWRGDSDTQYF. The CDR3 coding sequence is TGTGCCAGCTCACCCAATTGGCGGGGAGACTCAGATACGCAGTATTTT.

The V and J genes are TRBV13 and TRBJ2-3, with TRBD1 identical over 10 bases. The ends lost 1 base at V and 0 bases at J; junction bases unmatched: 4. The length of the CDR3 is 17 residues. Germline V gene data show CDR1 as PRHDT and CDR2 as FYEKMQ (reference sequence). CDR3 in DNA: TGTGCCAGCAGCTTAGTGCGGGACAGGGGTAGCACAGATACGCAGTATTTT. Amino acid sequence: CASSLVRDRGSTDTQYF.

As to this clone: Germline is not matched at one junction end, which may reflect a read error. This CDR3 is also generated by other DNA sequences in the sample. The genes are TRBV13 and TRBJ2-1; TRBD2 aligns across 9 bases. This CDR3 spans 16 amino acids. Germline loops: CDR1 PRHDT, CDR2 FYEKMQ (reference sequence). The chain's CDR3 is CASSLGRGGLYNEQFF. The CDR3 bases are TGTGCCAGCAGCTTAGGGCGGGGGGGGCTCTACAATGAACAGTTCTTC. The complete variable domain, with remaining parts taken from reference TRBV13 and TRBJ2-1, reads AAGVIQSPRHLIKEKRETATLKCYPIPRHDTVYWYQQGPGQDPQFLISFYEKMQSDKGSIPDRFSAQQFSDYHSELNMSSLELGDSALYFCASSLGRGGLYNEQFFGPGTRLTVL.

The rearrangement links TRBV15 to TRBJ2-1, with a tentative D call TRBD1 (5 bases). Germline assignment: CDR1 LNHNV and CDR2 YYDKDF (reference sequence). This CDR3 is 16 amino acids long. The ends were cut back, 1 base at V and 1 base at J, with 11 bases in the middle. Written as DNA, the CDR3 is TGTGCCACCAGCAGAGGGGGCACCTCATCCTACAATGAGCAGTTCTTC. It specifies CATSRGGTSSYNEQFF.

There are a few counts of this clone. The chain has TRBV13 and TRBJ2-7; 11 bases agree with TRBD2. V lost 3 bases and J lost 3; bases outside the gene matches: 7. This CDR3 is built from 16 residues. The germline gives CDR1 PRHDT, CDR2 FYEKMQ (reference sequence). For the CDR3, the DNA is TGTGCCAGCAGCTTGGAACTAGCGGGGGAAGGCTACGAGCAGTACTTC. This sequence encodes CASSLELAGEGYEQYF. Full variable domain (rest looked up from reference TRBV13 and TRBJ2-7): AAGVIQSPRHLIKEKRETATLKCYPIPRHDTVYWYQQGPGQDPQFLISFYEKMQSDKGSIPDRFSAQQFSDYHSELNMSSLELGDSALYFCASSLELAGEGYEQYFGPGTRLTVT.

V is TRBV5-6 and J is TRBJ2-5; 13 bases agree with TRBD2. Per the germline V gene, CDR1 is SGHDT and CDR2 is YYEEEE. Trimming took 2 bases from V and 1 from J; bases not matched to a gene: 2. This CDR3 has 16 residues. Here the CDR3 DNA reads TGTGCCAGCAGCTTAGGACTAGCGGGGGTCCAAGAGACCCAGTACTTC. Translation: CASSLGLAGVQETQYF. Looking up the rest from reference TRBV5-6 and TRBJ2-5 gives the full variable domain: DAGVTQSPTHLIKTRGQQVTLRCSPKSGHDTVSWYQQALGQGPQFIFQYYEEEERQRGNFPDRFSGHQFPNYSSELNVNALLLGDSALYLCASSLGLAGVQETQYFGPGTRLLVL.

The chain recombines TRBV5-1 with TRBJ2-4; D perhaps matches TRBD2 (6 bases). Germline V gene lookup returns CDR1 SGHRS and CDR2 YFSETQ. V lost 0 bases, J lost 3 bases, and 13 bases lay in between. The CDR3 has 16 residues. CDR3 amino acids: CASSLEYFGGKNIQYF. The CDR3 coding sequence is TGCGCCAGCAGCTTGGAATACTTCGGGGGCAAAAACATTCAGTACTTC.

The chain carries TRBV9 and TRBJ1-4; 7 nucleotides line up with TRBD1. With 1 base clipped from V and 0 bases from J, the junction kept 6 bases outside the gene matches. The CDR3 runs 17 residues. Germline V gene sequence: CDR1 SGDLS, CDR2 YYNGEE. The CDR3: CASSVRGRIATNEKLFF. The CDR3 nucleotides are TGTGCCAGCAGCGTAAGGGGGCGAATAGCAACTAATGAAAAACTGTTTTTT.

The V and J genes are TRBV5-4 and TRBJ1-2; D is ambiguous. Germline loops: CDR1 SGHNT, CDR2 YYREEE (reference sequence). V lost 3 bases and J 7 bases, leaving 22 bases between the germline ends. CDR3 length: 16 amino acids. DNA of the CDR3: TGTGCCAGCAGCTCGGCGGGGAGGTCGGTGGTCGGTGGCTACACCTTC. Protein sequence: CASSSAGRSVVGGYTF.

In this sample, this clone turned up a few times. V usage is TRBV15 and J usage is TRBJ2-5; 12 bases match TRBD2. This CDR3 comprises 18 residues. J lost 0 bases, V lost 0 bases, and 5 bases had no gene match. Germline V gene lookup returns CDR1 LNHNV and CDR2 YYDKDF (reference sequence). In DNA, the CDR3 is TGTGCCACCAGCAGAGATCGACTAGCGGGAGCGTACCAAGAGACCCAGTACTTC. Protein sequence: CATSRDRLAGAYQETQYF.

V gene TRBV29-1 combines with J gene TRBJ2-3; TRBD1 might be the D (5 bases). V dropped 4 bases and J dropped 8 bases, with 16 bases sitting between them. The CDR3 contains 13 residues. From germline, CDR1 is SQVTM and CDR2 ANQGSEA. The CDR3 DNA reads TGCAGCGTTGTAAGCAGGGAAACGAGTACGCAGTATTTT. Encoded protein: CSVVSRETSTQYF.

This clone was seen a handful of times. V is TRBV6-5 and J is TRBJ2-7; perhaps TRBD2 as D (5 bases). V shed 2 bases and J shed 6 bases, with 11 bases lying between them. Germline V gene sequence: CDR1 MNHEY, CDR2 SVGAGI. This CDR3 is built from 13 residues. CDR3 nucleotides: TGTGCCAGCAGTTACGAACCGGGAAGCGAGCAGTACTTC. Translating it yields CASSYEPGSEQYF.

The V call is TRBV27, the J call TRBJ2-7; TRBD1 might be the D (5 bases). V was trimmed by 8 bases and J by 2 bases, leaving 10 bases between them. The length of the CDR3 is 12 residues. Germline V gene lookup returns CDR1 MNHEY and CDR2 SMNVEV (reference sequence). The CDR3 coding sequence is TGTGCCAGCCAGCAGGGCCCCTACGAGCAGTACTTC. Translation: CASQQGPYEQYF.